Each of the 28 T cell receptor beta chains below was sequenced from the same sample in a study of blood T cell repertoires in COVID-19. Clones were read by immunoSEQ multiplex PCR, and TCRdb kept only the in-frame ones, dropping some. The table has 53,000 or so clones, 60% to 80% seen once. Source material: peripheral blood. The receptors originated from a man aged 70-80 years with active or convalescent COVID-19.

This rearrangement joins TRBV11-2 to TRBJ1-2; D unclear. The length of the CDR3 is 14 residues. The V end lost 3 bases, the J end lost 4 bases, and 12 bases lay between the germline ends. Germline assignment: CDR1 SGHAT and CDR2 FQNNGV. The CDR3 spells CASSFQSWAYGYTF. The CDR3 coding sequence is TGTGCCAGCAGCTTCCAGTCTTGGGCCTATGGCTACACCTTC.

V usage is TRBV9 and J usage is TRBJ1-3, with unresolved D. The ends were cut back, 5 bases at V and 0 bases at J, with 9 bases in the middle. This CDR3 contains 14 residues. Germline assignment: CDR1 SGDLS and CDR2 YYNGEE. The CDR3 reads CASSGRVSGNTIYF. CDR3 nucleotide sequence: TGTGCCAGCAGTGGCCGGGTCTCTGGAAACACCATATATTTT.

Only a few counts were recorded for this clone. V and J are TRBV7-2 and TRBJ1-2; D is undetermined. This CDR3 is 14 amino acids long. The germline gives CDR1 SGHTA, CDR2 FQGNSA. The V and J ends lost 1 base and 1 base respectively, with 7 bases between them. In DNA, the CDR3 is TGTGCCAGCAGCTTAGAGTACAGTAACTATGGCTACACCTTC. Protein sequence: CASSLEYSNYGYTF.

V and J are TRBV18 and TRBJ2-2, with TRBD2 matching over 8 bases. J gave up 5 bases and V 8 bases, and 7 bases lay outside the gene matches. Looked up from germline, CDR1 is KGHSH and CDR2 is LQKENI. The CDR3 has 14 residues. CDR3 in DNA: TGTGCCAGCACCACTAGCGGACTAACCGGGGAGCTGTTTTTT. This codes for CASTTSGLTGELFF.

The rearrangement uses TRBV7-9 and TRBJ2-7; D may be TRBD2 (6 bases). Germline CDR1 SEHNR, CDR2 FQNEAQ (reference sequence). This CDR3 spans 16 amino acids. Trimming shortened V by 5 bases and J by 0 bases, and 17 bases separated the two germline ends. The chain's CDR3 is CASSPRGLSGSYEQYF. The CDR3 DNA reads TGTGCCAGCAGCCCGAGGGGACTGTCGGGCTCCTACGAGCAGTACTTC.

V usage is TRBV28 and J usage is TRBJ1-3; no clear D. Germline assignment: CDR1 MDHEN and CDR2 SYDVKM. V was clipped by 3 bases and J by 0 bases, with 12 bases between them. The CDR3 covers 16 residues. In DNA, the CDR3 is TGTGCCAGCAGTTTCAGACTACCGATCTCTGGAAACACCATATATTTT. It is translated as CASSFRLPISGNTIYF.

The chain is built from TRBV6-1 and TRBJ1-1; TRBD1 agrees at 9 bases. The CDR3 sequence is 16 residues long. V lost 3 bases to trimming and J lost 0 bases; unmatched junction nucleotides: 5. CDR1 is MNHNS, CDR2 SASEGT, per germline. CDR3 loop: CASSDPGQGVNTEAFF. In DNA form, the CDR3 reads TGTGCCAGCAGTGATCCGGGACAGGGCGTGAACACTGAAGCTTTCTTT.

The rearrangement uses TRBV27 and TRBJ1-5; no reliable D call. Per the germline V gene, CDR1 is MNHEY and CDR2 is SMNVEV (reference sequence). This CDR3 comprises 13 residues. Trimming cost V 2 bases and J 7 bases, with 9 bases left between them. CDR3: CASSLRVWQPQHF. DNA for the CDR3: TGTGCCAGCAGTTTACGGGTGTGGCAGCCCCAGCATTTT.

The chain recombines TRBV30 with TRBJ2-5; D is unresolved. V lost 2 bases and J lost 7, with 8 bases in between. This CDR3 comprises 11 residues. Germline CDR1 reads GTSNPN; CDR2 reads SVGIG (reference sequence). CDR3 DNA: TGTGCCTGGAGTTCGTATCCGACCCAGTACTTC. It yields the protein CAWSSYPTQYF.

The CDR3 loop is CASSLWRSLSEQYF. CDR3 nucleotides: TGTGCCAGCAGTTTATGGAGGAGCCTCTCCGAGCAGTACTTC. The chain has TRBV28 and TRBJ2-7, with D unresolved. V lost 0 bases to trimming and J lost 6 bases, with 12 bases between them. The CDR3 contains 14 residues. CDR1 and CDR2 from the germline V gene are MDHEN and SYDVKM.

The genes are TRBV2 and TRBJ2-2; 7 positions agree with TRBD1. Trimming removed 6 bases from V and 8 bases from J; junction bases left unmatched: 6. CDR3 size: 13 residues. Germline lookup yields CDR1 SNHLY and CDR2 FYNNEI. The CDR3 loop reads CASRDRFPGELFF. The CDR3 region has the DNA TGTGCCAGCAGGGACAGGTTTCCGGGGGAGCTGTTTTTT.

The chain combines TRBV19 with TRBJ1-1; no definite D call. Germline CDR1 LNHDA, CDR2 SQIVND (reference sequence). This CDR3 spans 15 amino acids. The V gene lost 3 bases and the J gene lost 1 base, with 12 bases spanning the gap. DNA of the CDR3: TGTGCCAGTAGTATTACCGGGGAGGGGAACACTGAAGCTTTCTTT. Translated, it gives CASSITGEGNTEAFF.

The rearrangement uses TRBV12-3 or TRBV12-4 and TRBJ1-1; D uncertain. The CDR3 extends over 13 amino acids. V dropped 6 bases and J dropped 7 bases, with 15 bases sitting between them. Written as DNA, the CDR3 is TGTGCCAGCAGCTCGTGGGAGAGAGGTGAAGCTTTCTTT. It codes for CASSSWERGEAFF.

This chain connects TRBV19 to TRBJ1-1; D is uncertain. Trimming took 2 bases from V and 1 from J, leaving 11 bases between them. The length of the CDR3 is 15 residues. Germline lookup yields CDR1 LNHDA and CDR2 SQIVND (reference sequence). DNA of the CDR3: TGTGCCAGTAGTATACCTCAGGCGAGGAACACTGAAGCTTTCTTT. This gives the protein CASSIPQARNTEAFF.

In its sample, this clone was seen once. The chain has TRBV7-8 and TRBJ2-7; a weak D match, TRBD1 (6 bases). This CDR3 has 13 amino acids. Germline CDR1 is SGHVS and CDR2 is FQNEAQ. The ends were cut back, 5 bases at V and 6 bases at J, with 14 bases in the middle. The CDR3 here is CASSPGVSAEQYF. The CDR3 region has the DNA TGTGCCAGCAGCCCAGGGGTTTCGGCCGAGCAGTACTTC.

This chain links TRBV6-1 with TRBJ1-5; D might be TRBD1 (5 bases). In germline, CDR1 is MNHNS, CDR2 SASEGT. The V end was cut by 2 bases, the J end by 6 bases, with 14 bases between. The length of the CDR3 is 15 residues. CDR3: CASSEFLGGGQPQHF. CDR3 nucleotides: TGTGCCAGCAGTGAATTTCTCGGGGGGGGTCAGCCCCAGCATTTT.

The rearrangement joins TRBV5-1 to TRBJ2-2; D is ambiguous. Germline loops: CDR1 SGHRS, CDR2 YFSETQ. V was shortened by 2 bases and J by 0 bases, with 11 bases between the two germline ends. This CDR3 region has 16 residues. CDR3 sequence reads: CASSFGAATNTGELFF. CDR3 nucleotide sequence: TGCGCCAGCAGCTTCGGTGCGGCAACGAACACCGGGGAGCTGTTTTTT.

The gene calls are TRBV9 and TRBJ2-3, with D maybe TRBD2 (5 bases). Between the trimmed V and J ends, which lost 0 bases and 1 base, there was a span of 6 bases. This CDR3 contains 14 residues. Per germline, CDR1 SGDLS and CDR2 YYNGEE. CDR3 in amino acids: CASSVDGGTDTQYF. The CDR3 nucleotides read TGTGCCAGCAGCGTAGACGGGGGCACAGATACGCAGTATTTT.

This clone was picked up many times. The rearrangement links TRBV2 to TRBJ1-5; possibly TRBD1 for D (5 bases). Germline CDR1 SNHLY, CDR2 FYNNEI. The V end lost 4 bases, the J end lost 6 bases, and 16 bases lay between the germline ends. The CDR3 length is 15 residues. This CDR3 reads CASSVDNGGGQPQHF. The DNA for the CDR3 is TGTGCCAGCAGTGTGGATAACGGGGGAGGTCAGCCCCAGCATTTT.

The chain couples TRBV7-2 to TRBJ1-1; 8 bases line up with TRBD1. The germline V gene encodes CDR1 SGHTA and CDR2 FQGNSA. The CDR3 totals 15 residues. V was pared by 5 bases and J by 5 bases, with 10 bases of the junction left unmatched. The DNA for the CDR3 is TGTGCCAGCAGCATCACCAGGGGGCCGGGGACTGAAGCTTTCTTT. Translation gives CASSITRGPGTEAFF.

This clone has just one count. The chain joins TRBV7-2 to TRBJ1-3, with a tentative D call TRBD1 (6 bases). V was shortened by 5 bases and J by 0 bases, with 14 bases between the two germline ends. Germline CDR1 SGHTA, CDR2 FQGNSA. The length of the CDR3 is 16 residues. CDR3 DNA: TGTGCCAGCAGCAAGGACAGCCCCAACTCTGGAAACACCATATATTTT. Protein: CASSKDSPNSGNTIYF.

Comment on this clone: A junction end diverges from the germline sequence, so it may reflect a read error. This rearrangement joins TRBV6-2 or TRBV6-3 to TRBJ1-4; no clear D. The CDR3 runs 15 residues. Looked up from germline, CDR1 is MNHEY and CDR2 is SVGEGT. The CDR3 DNA is TGTGCCAGCAGTTTCAGCGGGATTACTAGTGAAAAACTGTTTTTT. It is translated as CASSFSGITSEKLFF.

The J gene is TRBJ2-3, the V gene TRBV14, with TRBD1 matching over 9 bases. The CDR3 contains 16 residues. The germline CDR1 and CDR2 sequences are SGHDN and FVKESK. J lost 2 bases, V lost 5 bases, and 8 bases had no gene match. Here the CDR3 reads CASSSRTGVHTDTQYF. CDR3 bases: TGTGCCAGCAGCTCCCGGACAGGGGTACACACAGATACGCAGTATTTT.

This chain uses TRBV24-1 with TRBJ1-2; D is perhaps TRBD1 (5 bases). V lost 6 bases and J 5 bases, leaving 6 bases between the germline ends. Germline values: CDR1 KGHDR, CDR2 SFDVKD. This CDR3 spans 11 amino acids. CDR3 region: CATSQGYGYTF. As DNA, the CDR3 is TGTGCCACCAGTCAGGGTTATGGCTACACCTTC.

The gene calls are TRBV5-5 and TRBJ2-2; TRBD2 aligns across 7 bases. Germline trimming cut 0 bases from V and 6 bases from J; bases unmatched to any gene: 2. The CDR3 consists of 14 residues. Germline V lookup: CDR1 SGHKS, CDR2 YYEKEE (reference sequence). The CDR3 nucleotides are TGTGCCAGCAGCTTGGTAGGGAGGGCCGGGGAGCTGTTTTTT. Translating it yields CASSLVGRAGELFF. The full variable domain, with the rest looked up from reference TRBV5-5 and TRBJ2-2, is DAGVTQSPTHLIKTRGQQVTLRCSPISGHKSVSWYQQVLGQGPQFIFQYYEKEERGRGNFPDRFSARQFPNYSSELNVNALLLGDSALYLCASSLVGRAGELFFGEGSRLTVL.

The chain uses TRBV6-5 and TRBJ1-6, with a weak D call TRBD1 (5 bases). V lost 6 bases to trimming and J lost 7 bases, with 13 bases between them. Germline V gives CDR1 MNHEY, CDR2 SVGAGI. The CDR3 is 14 amino acids. Written as DNA, the CDR3 is TGTGCCAGCAGAGCAGACAGAGTAAATTCACCCCTCCACTTT. Amino acid sequence: CASRADRVNSPLHF.

The rearrangement uses TRBV5-4 and TRBJ2-6, with unresolved D. CDR1 SGHNT and CDR2 YYREEE come from the germline V gene (reference sequence). The CDR3 is 13 residues long. Trimming removed 4 bases at V and 4 bases at J, with 6 bases between. The CDR3 coding sequence is TGTGCCAGCAGCCCGGTAGGGGCCAACGTCCTGACTTTC. Translation gives CASSPVGANVLTF. The full variable domain, rest sourced from reference TRBV5-4 and TRBJ2-6, is ETGVTQSPTHLIKTRGQQVTLRCSSQSGHNTVSWYQQALGQGPQFIFQYYREEENGRGNFPPRFSGLQFPNYSSELNVNALELDDSALYLCASSPVGANVLTFGAGSRLTVL.

With respect to this clone: Other DNA sequences within the sample encode an identical CDR3. The chain is built from TRBV7-2 and TRBJ1-5, with 9 bases that match TRBD1. V dropped 4 bases and J dropped 6; count of bases not matched to a gene: 7. Germline V gene sequence: CDR1 SGHTA, CDR2 FQGNSA. This CDR3 is 15 amino acids long. The CDR3 protein is CASSWGQGVTQPQHF. CDR3 sequence (DNA): TGTGCCAGCAGCTGGGGACAGGGAGTAACTCAGCCCCAGCATTTT. The full variable domain, its missing parts supplied by reference TRBV7-2 and TRBJ1-5, is GAGVSQSPSNKVTEKGKDVELRCDPISGHTALYWYRQSLGQGLEFLIYFQGNSAPDKSGLPSDRFSAERTGGSVSTLTIQRTQQEDSAVYLCASSWGQGVTQPQHFGDGTRLSIL.